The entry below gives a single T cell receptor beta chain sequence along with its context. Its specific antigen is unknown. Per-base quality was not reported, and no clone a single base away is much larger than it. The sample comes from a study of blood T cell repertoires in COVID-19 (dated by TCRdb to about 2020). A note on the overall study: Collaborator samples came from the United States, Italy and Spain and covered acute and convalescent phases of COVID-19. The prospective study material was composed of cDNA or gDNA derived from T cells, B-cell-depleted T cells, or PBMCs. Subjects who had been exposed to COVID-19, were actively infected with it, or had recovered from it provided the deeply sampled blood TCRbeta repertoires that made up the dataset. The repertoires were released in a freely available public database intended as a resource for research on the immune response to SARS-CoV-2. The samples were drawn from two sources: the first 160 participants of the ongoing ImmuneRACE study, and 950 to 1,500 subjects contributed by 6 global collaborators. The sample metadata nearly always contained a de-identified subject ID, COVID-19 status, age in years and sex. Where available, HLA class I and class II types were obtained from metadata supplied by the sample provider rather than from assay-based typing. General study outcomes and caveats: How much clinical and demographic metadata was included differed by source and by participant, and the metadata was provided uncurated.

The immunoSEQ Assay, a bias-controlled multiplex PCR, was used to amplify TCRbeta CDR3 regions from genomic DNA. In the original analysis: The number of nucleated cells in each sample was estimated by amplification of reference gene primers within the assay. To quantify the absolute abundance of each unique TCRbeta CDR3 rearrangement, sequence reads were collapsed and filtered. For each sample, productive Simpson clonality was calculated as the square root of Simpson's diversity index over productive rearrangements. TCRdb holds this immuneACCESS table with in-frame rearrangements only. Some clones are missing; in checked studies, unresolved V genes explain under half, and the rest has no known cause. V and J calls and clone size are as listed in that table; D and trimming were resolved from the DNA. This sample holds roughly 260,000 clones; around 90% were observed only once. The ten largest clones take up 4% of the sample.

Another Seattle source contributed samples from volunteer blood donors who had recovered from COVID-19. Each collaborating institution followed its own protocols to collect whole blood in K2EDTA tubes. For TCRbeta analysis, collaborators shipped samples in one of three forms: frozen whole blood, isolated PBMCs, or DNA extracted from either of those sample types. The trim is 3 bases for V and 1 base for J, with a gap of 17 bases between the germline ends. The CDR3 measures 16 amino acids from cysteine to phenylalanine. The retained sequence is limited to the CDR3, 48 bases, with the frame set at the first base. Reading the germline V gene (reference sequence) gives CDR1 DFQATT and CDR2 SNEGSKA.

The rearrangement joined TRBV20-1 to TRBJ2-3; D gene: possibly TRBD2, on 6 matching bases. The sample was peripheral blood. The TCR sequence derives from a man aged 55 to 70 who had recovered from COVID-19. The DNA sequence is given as TGCAGTGCTAGTCCAAGGGACTGGCAAGGCACAGATACGCAGTATTTT. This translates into CSASPRDWQGTDTQYF.